The TCR beta chain under discussion was sequenced for a study of tumor-infiltrating lymphocytes in localized non-small cell lung cancer. Study-level background: Tumor tissue and non-adjacent uninvolved lung came from each patient. Study outcomes and limitations: Not all patients were TCR sequenced, owing to tissue quantity. Compared with uninvolved lung, tumors showed higher T cell infiltration by TCRbeta sequencing. Immunotypes IM1 and IM2 had similar TCR-derived T-cell fractions.

About this clone: As yet, its antigen is unknown.

The table came from immunoSEQ multiplex PCR; TCRdb's copy has only in-frame clones and leaves some out. The table has approximately 9,500 clones, around 74% seen once. Trimming left V 6 bases short and J 4 bases short, with 15 bases between. Germline V gives CDR1 MNHEY, CDR2 SVGAGI. The CDR3 loop spans 14 amino acids. The V and J genes are TRBV6-5 and TRBJ1-2, with D possibly being TRBD1 (6 bases). The clonotype originates from a human donor with non-small cell lung cancer. The sequenced sample was uninvolved lung tissue not adjacent to the tumor. CDR3 loop: CASREQGWGYGYTF. CDR3 coding DNA: TGTGCCAGCAGGGAACAGGGATGGGGCTATGGCTACACCTTC.